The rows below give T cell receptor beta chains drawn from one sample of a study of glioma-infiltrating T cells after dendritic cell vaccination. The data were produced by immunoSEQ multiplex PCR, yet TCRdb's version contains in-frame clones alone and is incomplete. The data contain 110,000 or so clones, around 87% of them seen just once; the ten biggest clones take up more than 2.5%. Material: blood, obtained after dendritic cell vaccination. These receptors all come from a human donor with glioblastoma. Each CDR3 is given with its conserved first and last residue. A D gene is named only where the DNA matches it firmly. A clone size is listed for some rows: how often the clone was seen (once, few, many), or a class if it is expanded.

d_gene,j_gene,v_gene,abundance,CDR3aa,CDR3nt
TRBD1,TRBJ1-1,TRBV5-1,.,CASSGLTGGPNTEAFF,TGCGCCAGCAGCGGGCTAACAGGGGGCCCGAACACTGAAGCTTTCTTT
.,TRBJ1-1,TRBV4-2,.,CASSQASGADTEAFF,TGTGCCAGCAGCCAAGCCTCAGGGGCAGACACTGAAGCTTTCTTT
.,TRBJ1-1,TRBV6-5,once,CASSYFSTTVVTEAFF,TGTGCCAGCAGTTACTTTTCTACTACGGTAGTCACTGAAGCTTTCTTT
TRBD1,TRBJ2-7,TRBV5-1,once,CAGLRDSPNIWYEQYF,TGCGCCGGATTAAGGGACAGCCCAAATATTTGGTACGAGCAGTACTTC
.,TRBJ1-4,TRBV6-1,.,CASRQGANEKLFF,TGTGCCAGCAGGCAGGGTGCTAATGAAAAACTGTTTTTT
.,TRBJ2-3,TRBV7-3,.,CASSLIGGGSDTQYF,TGTGCCAGCAGCTTAATTGGAGGAGGGTCAGATACGCAGTATTTT
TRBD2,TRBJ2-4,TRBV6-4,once,CASSETSGKNIQYF,TGTGCCAGCAGTGAGACTAGCGGGAAAAACATTCAGTACTTC
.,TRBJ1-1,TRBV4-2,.,CASSQGQSRVNTEAFF,TGTGCCAGCAGCCAAGGGCAGTCCAGGGTGAACACTGAAGCTTTCTTT
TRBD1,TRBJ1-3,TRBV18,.,CASSLPGQAGNTIYF,TGTGCCAGCTCACTCCCGGGACAGGCCGGAAACACCATATATTTT
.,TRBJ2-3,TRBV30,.,CAWRVGAGAFTDTQYF,TGTGCCTGGAGAGTAGGGGCAGGGGCGTTCACAGATACGCAGTATTTT
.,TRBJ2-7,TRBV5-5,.,CASRGQNSYEQYF,TGTGCCAGCAGGGGGCAGAACTCCTACGAGCAGTACTTC
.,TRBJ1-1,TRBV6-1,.,CATRNPGGTEAFF,TGTGCCACCCGGAACCCCGGAGGGACTGAAGCTTTCTTT
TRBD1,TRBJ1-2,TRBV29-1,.,CSVEGDRGYGYTF,TGCAGCGTTGAAGGGGACAGGGGATATGGCTACACCTTC
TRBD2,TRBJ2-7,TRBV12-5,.,CASRTGGLADVAYEQYF,TGTGCTTCTCGGACTGGTGGACTAGCGGACGTAGCCTACGAGCAGTACTTC
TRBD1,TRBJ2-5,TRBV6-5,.,CASSYPTTGGRETQYF,TGTGCCAGCAGTTACCCCACGACAGGGGGGCGAGAGACCCAGTACTTC